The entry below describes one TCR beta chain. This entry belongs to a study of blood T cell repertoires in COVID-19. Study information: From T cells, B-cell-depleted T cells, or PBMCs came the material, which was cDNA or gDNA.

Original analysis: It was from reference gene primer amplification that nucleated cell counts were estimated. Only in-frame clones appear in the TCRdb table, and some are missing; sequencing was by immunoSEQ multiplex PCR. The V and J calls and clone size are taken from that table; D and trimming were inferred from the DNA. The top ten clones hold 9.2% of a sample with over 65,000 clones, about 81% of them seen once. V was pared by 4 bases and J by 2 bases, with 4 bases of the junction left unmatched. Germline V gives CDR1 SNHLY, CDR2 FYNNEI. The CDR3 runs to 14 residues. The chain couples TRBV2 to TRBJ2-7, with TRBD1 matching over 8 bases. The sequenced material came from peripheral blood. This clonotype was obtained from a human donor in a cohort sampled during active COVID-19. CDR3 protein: CASSGTGQPYEQYF. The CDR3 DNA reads TGTGCCAGCAGTGGGACAGGGCAACCCTACGAGCAGTACTTC.